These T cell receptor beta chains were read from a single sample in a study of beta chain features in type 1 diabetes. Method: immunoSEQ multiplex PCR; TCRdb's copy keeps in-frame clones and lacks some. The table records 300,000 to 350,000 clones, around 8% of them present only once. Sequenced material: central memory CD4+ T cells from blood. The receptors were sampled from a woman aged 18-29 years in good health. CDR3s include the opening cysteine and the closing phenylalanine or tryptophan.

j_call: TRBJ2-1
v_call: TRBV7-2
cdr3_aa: CASSLGRRGSSRQAEQFF

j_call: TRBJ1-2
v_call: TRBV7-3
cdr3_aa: CASSRDSYGYTF

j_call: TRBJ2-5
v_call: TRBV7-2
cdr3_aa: CASSLVSVLRQETQYF

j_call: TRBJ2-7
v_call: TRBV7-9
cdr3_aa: CASSPSSYEQYF

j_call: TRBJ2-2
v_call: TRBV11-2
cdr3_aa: CASSLELSGDTGELFF

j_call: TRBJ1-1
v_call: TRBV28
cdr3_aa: CASSLTREAFF

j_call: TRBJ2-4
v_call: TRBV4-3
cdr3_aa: CASSQDNYPKNIQYF

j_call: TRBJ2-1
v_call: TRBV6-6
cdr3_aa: CASREDMSGYNEQFF

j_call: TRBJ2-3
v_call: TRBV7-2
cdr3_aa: CASKREIADTQYF

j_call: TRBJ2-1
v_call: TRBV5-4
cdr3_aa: CASSPTLGTSKGYNEQFF

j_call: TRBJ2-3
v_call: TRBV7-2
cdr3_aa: CASSSYRGTQYF

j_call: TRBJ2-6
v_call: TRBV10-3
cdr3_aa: CAISGGSGSGANVLTF

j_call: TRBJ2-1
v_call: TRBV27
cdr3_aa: CASNQRSRRGLLLYGNEQFF

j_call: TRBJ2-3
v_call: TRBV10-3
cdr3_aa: CAIKGQGTDTQYF

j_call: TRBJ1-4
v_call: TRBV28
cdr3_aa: CASRSQQGRRVEKLFF

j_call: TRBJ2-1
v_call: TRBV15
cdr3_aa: CAAAPTTLSYNEQFF

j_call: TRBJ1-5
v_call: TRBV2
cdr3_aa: CASSPDSLNQPQHF

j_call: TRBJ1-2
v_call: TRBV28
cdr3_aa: CASSFWDRVYGYTF

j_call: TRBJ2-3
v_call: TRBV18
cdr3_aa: CASSPPIVDTQYF

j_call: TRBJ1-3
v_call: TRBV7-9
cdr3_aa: CASSLLGFGNTIYF

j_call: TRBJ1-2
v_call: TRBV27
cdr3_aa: CASSLSPQGAANYGYTF

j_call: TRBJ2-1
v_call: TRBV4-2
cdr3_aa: CASSQDWAGQDNEQFF

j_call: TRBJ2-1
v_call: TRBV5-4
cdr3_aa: CASSQGAGPGFSYNEQFF

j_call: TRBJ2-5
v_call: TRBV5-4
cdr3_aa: CASSQVSSGHKETQYF

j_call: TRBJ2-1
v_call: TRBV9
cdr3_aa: CASSGGSGVDNEQFF

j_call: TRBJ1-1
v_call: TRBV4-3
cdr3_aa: CASSQVWGREAFF

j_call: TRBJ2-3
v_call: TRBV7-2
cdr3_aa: CASSLEAGGVDTQYF

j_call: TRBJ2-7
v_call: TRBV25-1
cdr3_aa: CASIRRGHEQYF

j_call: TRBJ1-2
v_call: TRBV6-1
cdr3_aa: CASSREASPTGYTF

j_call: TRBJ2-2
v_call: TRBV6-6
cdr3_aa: CASSLGGQTTGELFF

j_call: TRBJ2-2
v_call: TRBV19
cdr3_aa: CASSILDRWNTGELFF

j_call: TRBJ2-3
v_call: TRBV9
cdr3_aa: CASTYRGRGEDTQYF

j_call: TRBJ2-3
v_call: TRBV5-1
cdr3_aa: CASSLLPGITDTQYF

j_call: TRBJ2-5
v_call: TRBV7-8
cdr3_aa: CASRPGWQGWGETQYF

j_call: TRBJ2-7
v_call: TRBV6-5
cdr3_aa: CASSSGAYEQYF

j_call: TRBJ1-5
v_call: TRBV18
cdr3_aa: CASSPPGGADYQPQHF

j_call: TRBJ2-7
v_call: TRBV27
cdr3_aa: CASSSRVRTSGSYEQYF

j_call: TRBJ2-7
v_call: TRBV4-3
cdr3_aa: CASSLDSGSSYEQYF

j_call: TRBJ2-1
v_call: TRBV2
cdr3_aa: CASRDNSYNEQFF

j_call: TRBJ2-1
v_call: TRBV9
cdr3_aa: CASSIGGLPYNEQFF

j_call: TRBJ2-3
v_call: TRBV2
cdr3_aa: CASSPRPGAPSDTQYF

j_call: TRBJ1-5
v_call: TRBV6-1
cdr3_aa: CASSRQIGNNQPQHF

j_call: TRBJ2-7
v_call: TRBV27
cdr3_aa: CASSGAGRTVGQYF

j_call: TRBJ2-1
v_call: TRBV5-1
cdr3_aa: CASSPGQGIYNEQFF

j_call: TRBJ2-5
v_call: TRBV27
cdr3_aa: CASTLSGTSRETQYF

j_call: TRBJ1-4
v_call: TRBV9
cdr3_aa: CASSLRDATNEKLFF

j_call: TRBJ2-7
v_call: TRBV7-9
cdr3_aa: CASASGSSYEQYF

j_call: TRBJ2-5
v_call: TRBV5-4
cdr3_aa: CASSLGRQGLAKETQYF

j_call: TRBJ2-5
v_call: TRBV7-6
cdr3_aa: CASSLAQQETQYF

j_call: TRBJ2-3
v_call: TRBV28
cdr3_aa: CASSDSTDTQYF

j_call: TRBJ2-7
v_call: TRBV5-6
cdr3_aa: CASSGGRTGSYEQYF

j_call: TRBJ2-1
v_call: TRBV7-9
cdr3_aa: CASSLAAGPNSNEQFF

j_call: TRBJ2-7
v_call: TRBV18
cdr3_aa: CASSPPSIGGASYEQYF

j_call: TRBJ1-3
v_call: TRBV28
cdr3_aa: CASSLLGGSGNTIYF

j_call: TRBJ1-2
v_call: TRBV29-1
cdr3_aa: CSVARPPANYGYTF

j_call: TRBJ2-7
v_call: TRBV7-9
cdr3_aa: CASSSSTGLDKQYF